The rows below give T cell receptor beta chains drawn from one sample of a study of OX40 agonist ivuxolimab in advanced cancers. Sequenced by immunoSEQ multiplex PCR; TCRdb stores in-frame clones only, minus some. The sample shows about 22,000 clones, 77% of them seen only once. The sample was CD4+ or CD8+ T cells sorted from blood, taken in a trial of the OX40 agonist ivuxolimab. Receptors were obtained from an adult with an advanced solid tumor such as melanoma, head and neck, liver or kidney cancer. Each CDR3 is given with its conserved first and last residue. A D gene is named only where the DNA matches it firmly. Only part of the rows carry a size: once, few, many, or a class if the clone is expanded.

j_call	d_call	clone_size	v_call	cdr3_length	cdr3_aa	cdr3_nt
TRBJ2-7	-	-	TRBV7-2	16	CASSSQGIGPSYEQYF	TGTGCCAGCAGCTCCCAAGGGATCGGGCCCTCCTACGAGCAGTACTTC
TRBJ2-1	TRBD2	once	TRBV18	14	CASSPGGGNNEQFF	TGTGCCAGCTCACCTGGCGGGGGGAACAATGAGCAGTTCTTC
TRBJ2-3	TRBD2	medium-sized	TRBV29-1	13	CSVDTPGLGAQYF	TGCAGCGTTGATACCCCGGGACTAGGCGCGCAGTATTTT
TRBJ2-5	-	-	TRBV7-2	13	CASKRKGKETQYF	TGTGCCAGCAAGCGAAAAGGGAAAGAGACCCAGTACTTC
TRBJ1-1	-	-	TRBV7-6	15	CASSPGEGGYTEAFF	TGTGCCAGCAGCCCAGGAGAAGGGGGGTACACTGAAGCTTTCTTT
TRBJ2-3	-	-	TRBV4-3	14	CASSQGTEGDTQYF	TGCGCCAGCAGCCAAGGGACAGAAGGAGATACGCAGTATTTT
TRBJ2-5	-	-	TRBV11-2	12	CASSFVGETQYF	TGTGCCAGCAGCTTTGTGGGAGAGACCCAGTACTTC
TRBJ1-2	TRBD1	-	TRBV5-1	20	CASSPPLPGQPSFPNYGYTF	TGCGCCAGCAGCCCCCCCCTGCCGGGACAGCCCTCATTTCCTAACTATGGCTACACCTTC
TRBJ1-5	-	-	TRBV4-2	15	CASSQGAGEGQPQHF	TGTGCCAGCAGCCAAGGGGCAGGGGAAGGTCAGCCCCAGCATTTT
TRBJ1-1	-	-	TRBV4-1	16	CASSQEIGQSVTEAFF	TGCGCCAGCAGCCAAGAAATAGGACAGTCTGTCACTGAAGCTTTCTTT
TRBJ1-1	-	-	TRBV11-2	14	CASSFGLRGTEAFF	TGTGCCAGCAGCTTCGGTTTAAGGGGGACTGAAGCTTTCTTT
TRBJ1-6	-	-	TRBV5-6	15	CASSNRDLYNSPLHF	TGTGCCAGCAGCAACCGGGACCTTTATAATTCACCCCTCCACTTT
TRBJ1-4	TRBD1	-	TRBV4-1	16	CASSHRDREANEKLFF	TGCGCCAGCAGCCACCGGGACAGGGAGGCTAATGAAAAACTGTTTTTT
TRBJ2-2	-	-	TRBV6-1	13	CASSGPIGWELFF	TGTGCCAGCAGTGGTCCTATCGGTTGGGAGCTGTTTTTT
TRBJ2-7	-	-	TRBV27	14	CASSLSGRGSEQYF	TGTGCCAGCAGTTTATCAGGCAGGGGATCCGAGCAGTACTTC
TRBJ1-1	TRBD1	-	TRBV5-4	16	CASSEPDRGGSTEAFF	TGTGCCAGCAGCGAACCGGACAGGGGTGGTAGCACTGAAGCTTTCTTT
TRBJ1-3	-	-	TRBV6-5	14	CASSPTEGGNTIYF	TGTGCCAGCAGCCCTACAGAAGGTGGAAACACCATATATTTT
TRBJ2-1	-	once	TRBV19	12	CASSSGPNEQFF	TGTGCCAGTAGTTCAGGTCCCAATGAGCAGTTCTTC
TRBJ1-2	-	few	TRBV9	15	CASSVVEGLNYGYTF	TGTGCCAGCAGCGTAGTAGAGGGGTTGAACTATGGCTACACCTTC
TRBJ2-1	-	-	TRBV9	14	CASSLFRVGNEQFF	TGTGCCAGCAGCCTCTTCAGGGTGGGTAATGAGCAGTTCTTC
TRBJ2-7	TRBD1	-	TRBV29-1	14	CSVEYEDRGYEQYF	TGCAGCGTTGAATATGAGGACAGGGGTTACGAGCAGTACTTC
TRBJ1-4	-	-	TRBV7-6	14	CASSLEGPNEKLFF	TGTGCCAGCAGCTTAGAAGGTCCTAATGAAAAACTGTTTTTT
TRBJ2-7	TRBD2	-	TRBV13	16	CASSRLTSGGAYEQYF	TGTGCCAGCAGCCGCCTTACTAGCGGGGGGGCCTACGAGCAGTACTTC